This T cell receptor beta chain stems from a study of beta chain features in type 1 diabetes. Of the isolated RNA, all was reverse transcribed, and so the sequenced material was expressed TCRB transcripts. Generated by immunoSEQ multiplex PCR, the TCRdb table keeps only in-frame clones and is missing some. The data show around 150,000 clones, 50% to 70% seen once. With 2 bases removed from V and 3 bases from J, the gap between germline ends came to 10 bases. CDR3 length: 15 amino acids. From germline, CDR1 is KGHSH and CDR2 LQKENI. Overall study findings and caveats: The study found fewer insertions and more deletions at VDJ junctions in type 1 diabetes patients. In cDNA sequencing, cells with high TCR expression could be over-represented. All four CD4+ subsets from Type 1 diabetes patients carried moderately but significantly shorter TCRB CDR3s.

With regard to this clone: Its antigen is not identified.

Sequencing was performed on naive CD4+ T cells from blood. This chain links TRBV18 with TRBJ2-2, with a possible D match to TRBD2 (5 bases). The origin of this receptor is a young man with type 1 diabetes. As DNA, the CDR3 is TGTGCCAGCTCACCAGTCAGCGGTCACACCGGGGAGCTGTTTTTT. Protein: CASSPVSGHTGELFF.